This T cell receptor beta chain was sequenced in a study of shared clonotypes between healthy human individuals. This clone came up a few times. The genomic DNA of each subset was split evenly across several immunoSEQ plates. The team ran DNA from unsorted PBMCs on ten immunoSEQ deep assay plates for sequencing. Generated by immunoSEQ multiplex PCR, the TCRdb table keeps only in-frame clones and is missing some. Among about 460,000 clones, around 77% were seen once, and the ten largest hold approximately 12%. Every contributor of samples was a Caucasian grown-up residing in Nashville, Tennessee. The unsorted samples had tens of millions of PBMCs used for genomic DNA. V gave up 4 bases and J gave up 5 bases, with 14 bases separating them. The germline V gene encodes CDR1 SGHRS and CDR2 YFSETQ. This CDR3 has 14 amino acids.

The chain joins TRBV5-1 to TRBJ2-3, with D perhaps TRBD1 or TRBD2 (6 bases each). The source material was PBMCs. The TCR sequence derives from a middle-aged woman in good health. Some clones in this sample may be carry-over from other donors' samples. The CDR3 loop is CASSLGGTRDTQYF. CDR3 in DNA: TGCGCCAGCAGCCTGGGGGGCACCCGAGATACGCAGTATTTT.